The 12 T cell receptor beta chains in this list originate from one sample, sequenced in a study of cytomegalovirus exposure and HLA in healthy donors. Assay used: immunoSEQ multiplex PCR; TCRdb lists only in-frame clones, some missing. Found here are about 160,000 clones, approximately 87% of them singletons; the top ten hold roughly 5.7%. Sequencing was done on a sample of PBMCs. These receptor sequences come from a woman in her thirties in good health and CMV-seronegative.

This chain links TRBV7-2 with TRBJ1-2, with D uncertain. Trimming cost V 4 bases and J 2 bases, with 17 bases left between them. There are 16 residues in the CDR3. Germline loops: CDR1 SGHTA, CDR2 FQGNSA. CDR3 loop: CASSSLGRSGNYGYTF. The CDR3 DNA is TGTGCCAGCAGCTCACTTGGGCGCAGCGGAAACTATGGCTACACCTTC. Filled out from reference TRBV7-2 and TRBJ1-2, the complete variable domain reads GAGVSQSPSNKVTEKGKDVELRCDPISGHTALYWYRQSLGQGLEFLIYFQGNSAPDKSGLPSDRFSAERTGGSVSTLTIQRTQQEDSAVYLCASSSLGRSGNYGYTFGSGTRLTVV.

V and J are TRBV5-4 and TRBJ2-7, with TRBD1 matching over 10 bases. J gave up 4 bases and V 4 bases, and 5 bases lay outside the gene matches. The CDR3 has 14 amino acids. From germline, CDR1 is SGHNT and CDR2 YYREEE (reference sequence). The CDR3 sequence: CASSEGQGRYEQYF. Written as DNA, the CDR3 is TGTGCCAGCAGCGAGGGACAGGGGAGATACGAGCAGTACTTC.

This clone turned up a few times. This chain links TRBV30 with TRBJ1-4; 8 bases are a match to TRBD1. The CDR3 runs to 13 residues. Germline values: CDR1 GTSNPN, CDR2 SVGIG (reference sequence). V was clipped by 7 bases and J by 11 bases; unmatched bases: 12. The CDR3, as DNA: TGTGCCTTAACTGACAGGGGAGCGGAGAAACTGTTTTTT. It is translated as CALTDRGAEKLFF.

V and J are TRBV28 and TRBJ1-1, with 8 bases aligning to TRBD1. This CDR3 is 13 amino acids long. The germline V gene encodes CDR1 MDHEN and CDR2 SYDVKM. With V trimmed by 4 bases and J by 5 bases, 3 bases remained unmatched. The chain's CDR3 is CASSSRGRTEAFF. The CDR3, as DNA: TGTGCCAGCAGTTCCAGGGGGCGGACTGAAGCTTTCTTT.

The chain couples TRBV11-1 to TRBJ2-5; 8 bases line up with TRBD2. Per the germline V gene, CDR1 is SGHAT and CDR2 is FQDESV (reference sequence). Losses at the gene ends were 5 bases for V and 7 bases for J; bases not matched to a gene: 6. The CDR3 sequence is 13 residues long. The CDR3 loop reads CASSHREGVTQYF. DNA for the CDR3: TGTGCCAGCAGCCACCGGGAGGGGGTGACCCAGTACTTC.

The chain combines TRBV11-2 with TRBJ2-3; 10 bases fit TRBD1. The V gene's germline CDR1 is SGHAT and CDR2 FQNNGV. CDR3 length: 17 residues. V shed 5 bases and J 3 bases; nucleotides not matched to a gene: 11. The CDR3 region has the DNA TGTGCCAGCAGCCTAAGCCGACAGGGGGCGTCTACAGATACGCAGTATTTT. Amino acid sequence: CASSLSRQGASTDTQYF.

This chain connects TRBV9 to TRBJ2-7; 7 bases agree with TRBD1. Germline CDR1 is SGDLS and CDR2 is YYNGEE. This CDR3 has 15 residues. J was trimmed by 2 bases and V by 3 bases; bases with no gene match: 8. This CDR3 reads CASSAGRGLAYEQYF. The CDR3, as DNA: TGTGCCAGCAGCGCTGGTAGGGGGCTCGCCTACGAGCAGTACTTC.

The CDR3 DNA reads TGCGCCAGCAGCTTGGAGGGCGGAAGGAACACTGAAGCTTTCTTT. Its translation: CASSLEGGRNTEAFF. The J gene is TRBJ1-1, the V gene TRBV5-1; D gene unclear. V was clipped by 0 bases and J by 1 base, with 10 bases between them. The CDR3 consists of 15 residues. Germline CDR1 is SGHRS and CDR2 is YFSETQ.

The V gene is TRBV7-9, the J gene TRBJ2-7, with 8 bases fitting TRBD1. CDR1 and CDR2 from the germline V gene are SEHNR and FQNEAQ (reference sequence). The CDR3 runs 14 residues. V lost 1 base, J lost 4 bases, and 3 bases stayed unmatched. The CDR3 DNA sequence: TGTGCCAGCAGCTTAGGTGACAGGGGATACGAGCAGTACTTC. Protein sequence: CASSLGDRGYEQYF. Complete variable domain (other parts from reference TRBV7-9 and TRBJ2-7): DTGVSQNPRHKITKRGQNVTFRCDPISEHNRLYWYRQTLGQGPEFLTYFQNEAQLEKSRLLSDRFSAERPKGSFSTLEIQRTEQGDSAMYLCASSLGDRGYEQYFGPGTRLTVT.

CDR3 protein: CASSLVGRGDYEQYF. CDR3 in DNA: TGTGCCAGCAGCTTAGTGGGCAGGGGGGACTACGAGCAGTACTTC. The J gene is TRBJ2-7, the V gene TRBV13; tentatively, D is TRBD1 (7 bases). The V gene's germline CDR1 is PRHDT and CDR2 FYEKMQ (reference sequence). V lost 1 base, J lost 3 bases, and 13 bases lay in between. The CDR3 totals 15 residues. Complete variable domain (other parts from reference TRBV13 and TRBJ2-7): AAGVIQSPRHLIKEKRETATLKCYPIPRHDTVYWYQQGPGQDPQFLISFYEKMQSDKGSIPDRFSAQQFSDYHSELNMSSLELGDSALYFCASSLVGRGDYEQYFGPGTRLTVT.

This clone was seen just once. The rearrangement joins TRBV2 to TRBJ2-3; the D is unclear. V was trimmed by 2 bases and J by 5 bases, leaving 14 bases between them. This CDR3 is 15 amino acids long. CDR1 SNHLY and CDR2 FYNNEI come from the germline V gene. As DNA, the CDR3 is TGTGCCAGCAGTGAACAGCTCCCTTCCGTAGATACGCAGTATTTT. Its protein product is CASSEQLPSVDTQYF.

The V gene is TRBV6-5, the J gene TRBJ2-2, with D possibly being TRBD1 or TRBD2 (5 bases each). Per the germline V gene, CDR1 is MNHEY and CDR2 is SVGAGI. This CDR3 has 16 residues. V lost 4 bases, J lost 7 bases, and 19 bases lay in between. The CDR3 DNA reads as TGTGCCAGCAGTTCTCCGGGACGTGCGAGGAGCGGGGAGCTGTTTTTT. The encoded protein is CASSSPGRARSGELFF.